The rows below give T cell receptor beta chains drawn from one sample of a study of blood T cell repertoires in COVID-19. Clones were sequenced by immunoSEQ multiplex PCR, and TCRdb holds only the in-frame ones, with some missing. The data contain 250,000 to 300,000 clones, 86% of them singletons. The sample was peripheral blood. Every receptor here comes from a woman between 25 and 40 years old with COVID-19, enrolled during active disease. CDR3s include the opening cysteine and the closing phenylalanine or tryptophan.

>TRBJ1-6|TRBV7-9
CASSSTSYNSPLHF
>TRBJ1-2|TRBV5-1
CASSMTGQYYGYTF
>TRBJ1-2|TRBV18
CASSPGSGRGYTF
>TRBJ1-6|TRBV5-5
CASSSELSGQNNSPLHF
>TRBJ1-2|TRBV27
CASRRTGGGYGYTF
>TRBJ1-3|TRBV5-1
CASSVQGSQSSGNTIYF
>TRBJ2-2|TRBV5-1
CASSFTGPDTGELFF
>TRBJ1-1|TRBV9
CASSVGSLNTEAFF
>TRBJ2-5|TRBV7-8
CATTDGVFQETQYF
>TRBJ1-5|TRBV10-3
CAISRQGRNQPQHF
>TRBJ2-7|TRBV4-1
CASSQESGTGGYEQYF
>TRBJ1-5|TRBV5-5
CASSSEASQPQHF